This T cell receptor (beta chain) stems from a study of blood T cell repertoires in COVID-19. Whole-study context: Specimens from acute and convalescent COVID-19 originated in the United States, Italy and Spain. From T cells, B-cell-depleted T cells, or PBMCs came the material, which was cDNA or gDNA.

Trimming shortened V by 7 bases and J by 5 bases, and 15 bases separated the two germline ends. The CDR3 contains 14 residues. Germline V gene sequence: CDR1 LNHDA, CDR2 SQIVND (reference sequence). Methods used by the authors: Amplified reference gene primers provided the basis for estimating nucleated cell counts. Produced via immunoSEQ multiplex PCR; TCRdb's table is partial and in-frame only. The V and J calls and clone size are taken from that table; D and trimming were inferred from the DNA. The sample consists of about 120,000 clones, 78% of them appearing once. This chain joins TRBV19 and TRBJ1-5, with D possibly TRBD1 on 6 matching bases. The sample was peripheral blood. This sequence originates from a man between 65 and 85 years old with acute or convalescent COVID-19. In nucleotides, the CDR3 is TGTGCCAGTACCACGGACAGCGTTTATCAGCCCCAGCATTTT. It is translated as CASTTDSVYQPQHF.